The TCR beta chain under discussion was sequenced for a study of Ad26.COV2.S vaccination and SARS-CoV-2 variants. The V gene's germline CDR1 is MDHEN and CDR2 SYDVKM. The V end lost 8 bases, the J end lost 3 bases, and 16 bases lay between the germline ends. The CDR3 is 15 residues long. Study results and caveats: Post-vaccination breadth of spike-specific CD8+ and CD4+ T cell responses was reportedly substantial.

Method: immunoSEQ multiplex PCR; TCRdb's copy keeps in-frame clones and lacks some. The top ten hold 2.9% of the sample, which has about 260,000 clones, roughly 85% seen once. Comment on this clone: Its antigen is unidentified.

Sample treatment: 19 received Ad26.COV2.S at low or high dose, single or two shots; 5 received placebo; per-sample allocation not given. Day 63 after the first injection of vaccine or placebo was the sampling time. This TCR came from a person aged 18-65 years who received the Ad26.COV2.S COVID-19 vaccine or a placebo. Specimen: peripheral blood, collected in a trial of Ad26.COV2.S vaccine versus placebo. V usage is TRBV28 and J usage is TRBJ1-4, with D maybe TRBD1 (6 bases). The DNA for the CDR3 is TGTGCCAGCGGGGTCCAACAGGGCCCTAATGAAAAACTGTTTTTT. Encoded protein: CASGVQQGPNEKLFF.